The source of this T cell receptor (beta chain) is a study of OX40 agonist ivuxolimab in advanced cancers. Findings and caveats of the study: Clonal expansion was among the lowest in partial responders at 0.1-3.0 mg/kg, especially CD8+.

Profiling relied on immunoSEQ multiplex PCR, and the TCRdb table lists in-frame clones only, not all of them. This sample carries 100,000 or so clones, about 96% of them seen once, and the ten largest clones take 2%. V was cut by 3 bases and J by 4 bases, with 15 bases left in between. CDR1 and CDR2 from the germline V gene are LGHNA and YSLEER. CDR3 length: 15 residues. With regard to this clone: What it binds is not known.

The rearrangement links TRBV4-3 to TRBJ2-5; the D gene could be TRBD1 or TRBD2 (5 bases each). The material sequenced was CD4+ or CD8+ T cells sorted from blood, taken in a trial of the OX40 agonist ivuxolimab. The clonotype comes from an adult with an advanced solid tumor such as melanoma, head and neck, liver or kidney cancer. CDR3 sequence reads: CASSQARDVAETQYF. The DNA of the CDR3 is TGCGCCAGCAGCCAGGCCCGGGACGTGGCAGAGACCCAGTACTTC.